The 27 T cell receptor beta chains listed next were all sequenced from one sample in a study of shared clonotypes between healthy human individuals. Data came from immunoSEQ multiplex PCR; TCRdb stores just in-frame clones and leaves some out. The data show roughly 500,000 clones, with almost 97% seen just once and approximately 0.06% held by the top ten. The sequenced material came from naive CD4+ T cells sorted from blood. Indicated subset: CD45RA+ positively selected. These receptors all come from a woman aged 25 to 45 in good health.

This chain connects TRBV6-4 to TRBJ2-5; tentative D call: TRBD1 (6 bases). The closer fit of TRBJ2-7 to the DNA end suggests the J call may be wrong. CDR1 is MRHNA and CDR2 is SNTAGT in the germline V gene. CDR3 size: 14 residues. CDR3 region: CASSRDTLSYEQYF. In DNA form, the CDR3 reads TGTGCCAGCAGCCGGGACACCCTCTCCTACGAGCAGTACTTC.

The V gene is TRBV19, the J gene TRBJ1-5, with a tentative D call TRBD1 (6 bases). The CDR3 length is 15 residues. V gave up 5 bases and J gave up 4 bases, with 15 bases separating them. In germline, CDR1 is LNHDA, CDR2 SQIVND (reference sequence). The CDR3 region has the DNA TGTGCCAGTAGTCAGGCGGGGGGGGCGAATCAGCCCCAGCATTTT. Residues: CASSQAGGANQPQHF.

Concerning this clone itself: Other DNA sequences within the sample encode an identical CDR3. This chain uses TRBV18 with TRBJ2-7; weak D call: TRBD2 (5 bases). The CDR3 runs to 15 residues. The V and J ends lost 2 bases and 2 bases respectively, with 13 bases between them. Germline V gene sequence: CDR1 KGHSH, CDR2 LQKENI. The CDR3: CASSPRTSGTYEQYF. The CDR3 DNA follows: TGTGCCAGCTCACCAAGGACCTCGGGGACCTACGAGCAGTACTTC.

CDR3 loop: CAISALAETYEQYF. In DNA, the CDR3 is TGTGCCATCAGTGCACTAGCGGAGACCTACGAGCAGTACTTC. The chain is built from TRBV10-3 and TRBJ2-7; 8 nucleotides align to TRBD2. Germline lookup yields CDR1 ENHRY and CDR2 SYGVKD. V shed 4 bases, J shed 2 bases, and the junction held 4 bases outside the gene matches. The CDR3 is made up of 14 amino acids.

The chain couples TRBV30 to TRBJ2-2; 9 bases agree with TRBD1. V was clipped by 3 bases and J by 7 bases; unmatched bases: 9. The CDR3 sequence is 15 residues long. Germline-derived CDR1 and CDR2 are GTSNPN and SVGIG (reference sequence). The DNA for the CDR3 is TGTGCCTGGAGGGACAGGGGTGTGAACGGCGGGGAGCTGTTTTTT. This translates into CAWRDRGVNGGELFF.

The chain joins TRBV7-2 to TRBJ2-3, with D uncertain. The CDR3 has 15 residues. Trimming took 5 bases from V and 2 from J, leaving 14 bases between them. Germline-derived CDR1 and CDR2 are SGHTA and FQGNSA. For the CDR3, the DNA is TGTGCCAGCAGCCGAACCTACCAATCCACAGATACGCAGTATTTT. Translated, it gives CASSRTYQSTDTQYF. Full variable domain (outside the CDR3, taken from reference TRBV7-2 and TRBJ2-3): GAGVSQSPSNKVTEKGKDVELRCDPISGHTALYWYRQSLGQGLEFLIYFQGNSAPDKSGLPSDRFSAERTGGSVSTLTIQRTQQEDSAVYLCASSRTYQSTDTQYFGPGTRLTVL.

CDR3 residues: CASSPPSGVLRETQYF. Here the CDR3 DNA reads TGTGCCAGCTCACCACCTTCCGGGGTTCTGCGAGAGACCCAGTACTTC. The chain has TRBV18 and TRBJ2-5; tentatively, D is TRBD2 (5 bases). Trimming removed 0 bases from V and 4 bases from J, with 15 bases in between. Germline V gene data show CDR1 as KGHSH and CDR2 as LQKENI. The CDR3 covers 16 residues.

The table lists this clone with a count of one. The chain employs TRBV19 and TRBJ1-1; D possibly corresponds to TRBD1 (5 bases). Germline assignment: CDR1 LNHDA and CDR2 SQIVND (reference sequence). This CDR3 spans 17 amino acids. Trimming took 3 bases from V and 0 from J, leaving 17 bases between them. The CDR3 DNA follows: TGTGCCAGTAGTATTACGCAGGGACCTAGCGTGAACACTGAAGCTTTCTTT. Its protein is CASSITQGPSVNTEAFF.

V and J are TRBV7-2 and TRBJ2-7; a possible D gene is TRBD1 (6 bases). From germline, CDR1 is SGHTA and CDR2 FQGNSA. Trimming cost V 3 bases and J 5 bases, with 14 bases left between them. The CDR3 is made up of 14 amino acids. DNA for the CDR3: TGTGCCAGCAGCTTGAACAGGGTCGGGCACGAGCAGTACTTC. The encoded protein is CASSLNRVGHEQYF.

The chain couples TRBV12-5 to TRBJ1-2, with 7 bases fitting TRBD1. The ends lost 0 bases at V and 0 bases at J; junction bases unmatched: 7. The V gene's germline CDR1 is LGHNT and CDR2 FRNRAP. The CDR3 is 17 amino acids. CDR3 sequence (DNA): TGTGCTAGTGGTTTGGTCCAAAAGACAGGGACTAACTATGGCTACACCTTC. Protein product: CASGLVQKTGTNYGYTF.

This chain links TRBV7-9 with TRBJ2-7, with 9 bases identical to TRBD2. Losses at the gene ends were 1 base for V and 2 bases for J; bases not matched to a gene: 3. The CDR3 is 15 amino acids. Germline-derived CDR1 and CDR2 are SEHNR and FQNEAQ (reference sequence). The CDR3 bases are TGTGCCAGCAGCTTAGGTGCTAGCGGGGCCTACGAGCAGTACTTC. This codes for CASSLGASGAYEQYF.

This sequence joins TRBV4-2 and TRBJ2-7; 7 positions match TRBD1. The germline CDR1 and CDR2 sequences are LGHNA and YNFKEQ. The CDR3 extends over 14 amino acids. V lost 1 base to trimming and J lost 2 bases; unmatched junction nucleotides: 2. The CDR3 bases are TGTGCCAGCAGCCAAGCCGGACAGGCCTACGAGCAGTACTTC. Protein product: CASSQAGQAYEQYF.

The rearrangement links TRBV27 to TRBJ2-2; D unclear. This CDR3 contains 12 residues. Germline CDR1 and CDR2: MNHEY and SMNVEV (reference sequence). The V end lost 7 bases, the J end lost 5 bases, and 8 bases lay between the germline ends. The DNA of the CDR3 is TGTGCCAGCATGGGGTGGACCGGGGAGCTGTTTTTT. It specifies CASMGWTGELFF.

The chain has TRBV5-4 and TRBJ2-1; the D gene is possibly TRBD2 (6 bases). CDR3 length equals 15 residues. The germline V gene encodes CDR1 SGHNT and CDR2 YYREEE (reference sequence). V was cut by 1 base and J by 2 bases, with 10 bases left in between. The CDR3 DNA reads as TGTGCCAGCAGCTTGACAGCGGGTACCTACAATGAGCAGTTCTTC. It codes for CASSLTAGTYNEQFF.

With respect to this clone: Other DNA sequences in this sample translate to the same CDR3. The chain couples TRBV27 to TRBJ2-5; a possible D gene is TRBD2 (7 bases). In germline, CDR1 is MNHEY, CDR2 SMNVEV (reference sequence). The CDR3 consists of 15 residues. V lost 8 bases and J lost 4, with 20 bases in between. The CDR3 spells CASAWGGALAETQYF. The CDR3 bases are TGTGCCAGCGCTTGGGGGGGCGCCTTGGCAGAGACCCAGTACTTC.

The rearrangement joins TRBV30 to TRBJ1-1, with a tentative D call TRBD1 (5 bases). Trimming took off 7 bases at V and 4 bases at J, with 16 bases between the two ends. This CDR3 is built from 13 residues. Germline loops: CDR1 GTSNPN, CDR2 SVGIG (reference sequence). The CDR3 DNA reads TGTGCCTCTGGGGCGGACGGGGGCACTGAAGCTTTCTTT. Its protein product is CASGADGGTEAFF.

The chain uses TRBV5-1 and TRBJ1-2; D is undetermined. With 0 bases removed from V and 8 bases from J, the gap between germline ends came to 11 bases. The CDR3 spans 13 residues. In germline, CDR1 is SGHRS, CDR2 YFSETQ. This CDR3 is CASSLDVSYGYTF. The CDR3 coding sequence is TGCGCCAGCAGCTTGGATGTATCTTACGGCTACACCTTC.

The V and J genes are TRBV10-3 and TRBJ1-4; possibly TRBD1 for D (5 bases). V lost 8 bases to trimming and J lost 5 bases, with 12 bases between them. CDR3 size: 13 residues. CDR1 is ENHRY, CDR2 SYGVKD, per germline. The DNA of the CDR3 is TGTGCCATCGGGGACTGGGCGAATGAAAAACTGTTTTTT. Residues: CAIGDWANEKLFF.

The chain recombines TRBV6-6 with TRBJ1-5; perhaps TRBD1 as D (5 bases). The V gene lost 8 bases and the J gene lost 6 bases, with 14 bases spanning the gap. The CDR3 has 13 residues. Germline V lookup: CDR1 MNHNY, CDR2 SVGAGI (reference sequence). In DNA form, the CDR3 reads TGTGCCAGCGGATTTGGCGGGGGTCAGCCCCAGCATTTT. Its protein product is CASGFGGGQPQHF.

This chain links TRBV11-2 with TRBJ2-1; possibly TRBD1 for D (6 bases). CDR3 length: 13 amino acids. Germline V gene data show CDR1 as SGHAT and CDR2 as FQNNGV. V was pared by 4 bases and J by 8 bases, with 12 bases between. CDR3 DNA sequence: TGTGCCAGCAGCTCGCACAGGGTCCATGAGCAGTTCTTC. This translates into CASSSHRVHEQFF.

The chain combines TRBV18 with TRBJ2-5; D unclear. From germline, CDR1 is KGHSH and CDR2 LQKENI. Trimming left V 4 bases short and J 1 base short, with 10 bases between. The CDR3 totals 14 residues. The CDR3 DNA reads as TGTGCCAGCTCACTTCAGCGACCCCAAGAGACCCAGTACTTC. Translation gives CASSLQRPQETQYF.

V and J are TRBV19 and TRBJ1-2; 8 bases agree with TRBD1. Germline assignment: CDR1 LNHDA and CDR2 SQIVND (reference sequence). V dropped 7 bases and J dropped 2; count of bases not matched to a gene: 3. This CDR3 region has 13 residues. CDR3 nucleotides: TGTGCCAGTACCCGGACAGGGAACTATGGCTACACCTTC. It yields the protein CASTRTGNYGYTF.

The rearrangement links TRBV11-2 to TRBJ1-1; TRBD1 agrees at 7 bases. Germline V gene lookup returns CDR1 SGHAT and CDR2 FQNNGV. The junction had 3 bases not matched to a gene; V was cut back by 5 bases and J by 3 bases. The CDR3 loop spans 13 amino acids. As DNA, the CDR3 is TGTGCCAGCAGCACCCAGGGGGACACTGAAGCTTTCTTT. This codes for CASSTQGDTEAFF.

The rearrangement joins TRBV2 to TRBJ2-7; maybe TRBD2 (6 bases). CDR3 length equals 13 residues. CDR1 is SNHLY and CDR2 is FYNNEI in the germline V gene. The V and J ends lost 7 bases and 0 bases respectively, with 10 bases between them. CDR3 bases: TGTGCCAGCAAAACGGGAGCCTCCTACGAGCAGTACTTC. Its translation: CASKTGASYEQYF.

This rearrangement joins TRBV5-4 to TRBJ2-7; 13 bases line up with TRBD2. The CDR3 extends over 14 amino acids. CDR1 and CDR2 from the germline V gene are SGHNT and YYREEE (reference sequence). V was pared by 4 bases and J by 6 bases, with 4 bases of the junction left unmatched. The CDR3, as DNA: TGTGCCAGCAGCATGGGACTAGCGGGATCCGAGCAGTACTTC. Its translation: CASSMGLAGSEQYF.

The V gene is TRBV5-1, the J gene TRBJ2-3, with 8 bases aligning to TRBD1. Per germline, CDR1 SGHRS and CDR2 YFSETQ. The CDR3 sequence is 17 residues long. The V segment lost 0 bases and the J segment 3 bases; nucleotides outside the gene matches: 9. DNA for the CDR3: TGCGCCAGCAGCTTGGTAGCCAGGACAGGGCTTACAGATACGCAGTATTTT. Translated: CASSLVARTGLTDTQYF.

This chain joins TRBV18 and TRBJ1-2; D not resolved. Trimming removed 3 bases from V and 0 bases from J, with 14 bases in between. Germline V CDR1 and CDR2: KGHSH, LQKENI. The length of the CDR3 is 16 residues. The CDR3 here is CASSPELAYSNYGYTF. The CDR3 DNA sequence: TGTGCCAGCTCACCGGAGCTGGCATACTCTAACTATGGCTACACCTTC.